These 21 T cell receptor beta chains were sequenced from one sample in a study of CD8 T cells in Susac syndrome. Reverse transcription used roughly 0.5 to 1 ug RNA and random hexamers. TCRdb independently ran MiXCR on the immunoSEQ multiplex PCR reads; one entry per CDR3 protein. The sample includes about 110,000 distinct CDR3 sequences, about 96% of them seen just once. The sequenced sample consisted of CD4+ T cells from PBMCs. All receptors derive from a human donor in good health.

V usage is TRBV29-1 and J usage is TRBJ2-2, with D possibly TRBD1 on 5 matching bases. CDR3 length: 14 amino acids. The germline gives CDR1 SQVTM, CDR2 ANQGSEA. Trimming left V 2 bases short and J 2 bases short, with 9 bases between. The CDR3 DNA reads TGCAGCGTTGAAAGGGGCAGAAACACCGGGGAGCTGTTTTTT. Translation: CSVERGRNTGELFF.

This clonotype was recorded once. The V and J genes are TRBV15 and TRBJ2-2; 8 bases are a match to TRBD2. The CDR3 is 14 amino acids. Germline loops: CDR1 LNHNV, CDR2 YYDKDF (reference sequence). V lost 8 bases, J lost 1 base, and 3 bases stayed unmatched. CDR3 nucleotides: TGTGCCACCCGCCGGGAGGGGAACACCGGGGAGCTGTTTTTT. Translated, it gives CATRREGNTGELFF.

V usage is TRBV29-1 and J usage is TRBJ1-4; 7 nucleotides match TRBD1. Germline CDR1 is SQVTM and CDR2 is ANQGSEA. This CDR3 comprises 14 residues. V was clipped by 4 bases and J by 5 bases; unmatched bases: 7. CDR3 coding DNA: TGCAGCGTTGCTGGGACAGTGGGAAATGAAAAACTGTTTTTT. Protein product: CSVAGTVGNEKLFF.

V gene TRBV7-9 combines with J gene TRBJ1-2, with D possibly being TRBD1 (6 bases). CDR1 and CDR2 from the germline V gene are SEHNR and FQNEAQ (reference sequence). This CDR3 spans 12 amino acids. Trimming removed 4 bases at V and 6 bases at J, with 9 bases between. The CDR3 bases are TGTGCCAGCAGCTCTACAGGGAATGGCTACACCTTC. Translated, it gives CASSSTGNGYTF.

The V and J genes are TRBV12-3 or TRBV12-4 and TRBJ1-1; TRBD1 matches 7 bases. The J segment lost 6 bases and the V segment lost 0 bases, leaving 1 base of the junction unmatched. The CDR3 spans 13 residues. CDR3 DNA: TGTGCCAGCAGTTTAGCCAGGGGGGCTGAAGCTTTCTTT. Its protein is CASSLARGAEAFF.

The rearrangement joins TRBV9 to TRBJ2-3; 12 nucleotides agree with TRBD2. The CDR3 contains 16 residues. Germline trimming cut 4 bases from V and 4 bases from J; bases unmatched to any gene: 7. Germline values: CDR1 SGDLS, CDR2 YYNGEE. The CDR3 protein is CASSTTSGGTPDTQYF. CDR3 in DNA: TGTGCCAGCAGCACAACTAGCGGGGGGACTCCAGATACGCAGTATTTT.

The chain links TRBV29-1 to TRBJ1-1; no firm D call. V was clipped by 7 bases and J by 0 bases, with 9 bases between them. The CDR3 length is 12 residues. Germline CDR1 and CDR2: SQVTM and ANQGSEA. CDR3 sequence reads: CSARILNTEAFF. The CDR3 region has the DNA TGCAGCGCCCGGATACTGAACACTGAAGCTTTCTTT.

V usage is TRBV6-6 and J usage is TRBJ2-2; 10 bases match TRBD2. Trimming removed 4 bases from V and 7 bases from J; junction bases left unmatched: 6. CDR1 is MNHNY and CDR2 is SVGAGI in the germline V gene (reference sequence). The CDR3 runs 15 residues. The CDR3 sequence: CASSSPSGSFGELFF. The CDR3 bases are TGTGCCAGCAGTTCACCTAGCGGGAGTTTCGGGGAGCTGTTTTTT.

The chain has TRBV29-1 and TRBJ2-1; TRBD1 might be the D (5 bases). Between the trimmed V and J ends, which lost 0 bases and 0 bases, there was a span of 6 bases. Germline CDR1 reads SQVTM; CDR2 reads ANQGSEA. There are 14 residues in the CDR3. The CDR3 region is CSVEERGSYNEQFF. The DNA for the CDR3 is TGCAGCGTTGAAGAAAGGGGCTCCTACAATGAGCAGTTCTTC.

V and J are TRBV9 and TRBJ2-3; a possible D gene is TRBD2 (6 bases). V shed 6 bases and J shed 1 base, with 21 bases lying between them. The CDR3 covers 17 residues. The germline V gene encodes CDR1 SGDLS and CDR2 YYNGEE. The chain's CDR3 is CASTEVASAPGTDTQYF. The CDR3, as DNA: TGTGCCAGCACCGAGGTGGCTAGCGCCCCTGGCACAGATACGCAGTATTTT. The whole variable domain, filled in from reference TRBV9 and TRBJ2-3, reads DSGVTQTPKHLITATGQRVTLRCSPRSGDLSVYWYQQSLDQGLQFLIQYYNGEERAKGNILERFSAQQFPDLHSELNLSSLELGDSALYFCASTEVASAPGTDTQYFGPGTRLTVL.

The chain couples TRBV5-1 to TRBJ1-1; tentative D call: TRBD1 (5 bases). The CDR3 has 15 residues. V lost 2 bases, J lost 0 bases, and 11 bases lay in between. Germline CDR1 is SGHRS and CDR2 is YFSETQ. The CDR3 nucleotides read TGCGCCAGCAGCTTACGGTCCAGGGTGAACACTGAAGCTTTCTTT. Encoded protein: CASSLRSRVNTEAFF.

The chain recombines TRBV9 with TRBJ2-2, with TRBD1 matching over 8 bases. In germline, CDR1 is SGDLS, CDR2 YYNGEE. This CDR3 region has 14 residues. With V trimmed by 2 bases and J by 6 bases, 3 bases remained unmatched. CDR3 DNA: TGTGCCAGCAGCGTGGGGACAGGACCCGGGGAGCTGTTTTTT. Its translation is CASSVGTGPGELFF.

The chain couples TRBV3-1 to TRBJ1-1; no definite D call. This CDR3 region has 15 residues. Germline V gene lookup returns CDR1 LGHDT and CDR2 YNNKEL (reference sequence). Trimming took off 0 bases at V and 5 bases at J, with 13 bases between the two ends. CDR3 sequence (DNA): TGTGCCAGCAGCCAAGATTACCAGCTGGGAACTGAAGCTTTCTTT. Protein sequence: CASSQDYQLGTEAFF.

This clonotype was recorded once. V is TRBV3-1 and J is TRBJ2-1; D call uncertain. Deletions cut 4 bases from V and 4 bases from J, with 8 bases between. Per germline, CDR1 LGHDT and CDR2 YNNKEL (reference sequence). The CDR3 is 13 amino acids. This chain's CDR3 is CASSRFGYNEQFF. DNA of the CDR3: TGTGCCAGCAGCCGATTTGGGTACAATGAGCAGTTCTTC.

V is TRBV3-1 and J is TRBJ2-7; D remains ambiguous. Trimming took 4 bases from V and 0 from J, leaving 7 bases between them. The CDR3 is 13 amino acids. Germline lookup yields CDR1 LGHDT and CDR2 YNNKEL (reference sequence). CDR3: CASSRHSSYEQYF. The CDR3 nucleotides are TGTGCCAGCAGCCGCCATAGCTCCTACGAGCAGTACTTC.

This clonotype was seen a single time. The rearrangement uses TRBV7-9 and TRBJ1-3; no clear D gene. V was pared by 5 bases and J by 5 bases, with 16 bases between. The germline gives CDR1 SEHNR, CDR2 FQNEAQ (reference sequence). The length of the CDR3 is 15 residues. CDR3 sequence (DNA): TGTGCCAGCAGCCAGACGGTCGGGGAGAGAAACACCATATATTTT. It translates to CASSQTVGERNTIYF.

The CDR3 nucleotides read TGTGCCAGCACTATGGGAGAGACAGGGGAGTCACCCCTCCACTTT. It translates to CASTMGETGESPLHF. J is TRBJ1-6 and V is TRBV6-4; 8 bases are a match to TRBD1. The CDR3 consists of 15 residues. V dropped 7 bases and J dropped 10; count of bases not matched to a gene: 12. Per the germline V gene, CDR1 is MRHNA and CDR2 is SNTAGT.

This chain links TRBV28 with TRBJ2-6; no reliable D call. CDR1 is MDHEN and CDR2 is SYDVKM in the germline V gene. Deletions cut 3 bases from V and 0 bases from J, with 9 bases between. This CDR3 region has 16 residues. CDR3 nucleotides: TGTGCCAGCAGTTTTGGTCGCCCCTCTGGGGCCAACGTCCTGACTTTC. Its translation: CASSFGRPSGANVLTF.

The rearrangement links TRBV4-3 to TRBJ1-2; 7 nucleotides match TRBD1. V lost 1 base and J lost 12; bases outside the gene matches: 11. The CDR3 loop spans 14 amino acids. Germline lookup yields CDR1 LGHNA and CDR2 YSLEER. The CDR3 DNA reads TGCGCCAGCAGCCAAGCCCACAGACAGGGCAGTCACACCTTC. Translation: CASSQAHRQGSHTF.

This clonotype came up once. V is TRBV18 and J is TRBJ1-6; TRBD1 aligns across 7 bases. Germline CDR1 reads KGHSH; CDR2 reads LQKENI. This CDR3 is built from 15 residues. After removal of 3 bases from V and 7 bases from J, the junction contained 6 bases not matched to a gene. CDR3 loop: CASSPSGQLNSPLHF. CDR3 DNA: TGTGCCAGCTCACCCTCGGGACAGTTGAATTCACCCCTCCACTTT.

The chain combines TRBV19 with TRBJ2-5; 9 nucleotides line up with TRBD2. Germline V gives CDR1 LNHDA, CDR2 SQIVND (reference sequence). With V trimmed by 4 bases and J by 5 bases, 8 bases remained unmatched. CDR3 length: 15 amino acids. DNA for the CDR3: TGTGCCAGTAGTACGGGGGGGACTAGCAGGGAGACCCAGTACTTC. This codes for CASSTGGTSRETQYF.